One sample yielded the 30 T cell receptor beta chains listed below, sequenced in a study of blood T cell repertoires in COVID-19. TCRdb's table, derived via immunoSEQ multiplex PCR, lists solely in-frame clones and lacks some. Of approximately 81,000 clones in the sample, roughly four fifths were seen once. The sequenced sample was peripheral blood. These TCRs come from a human donor in a cohort sampled during active COVID-19.

The rearrangement joins TRBV30 to TRBJ2-3, with TRBD2 matching over 11 bases. The CDR3 extends over 15 amino acids. Germline V CDR1 and CDR2: GTSNPN, SVGIG (reference sequence). The V and J ends lost 4 bases and 4 bases, in that order; junction bases with no gene match: 7. CDR3 region: CAWKKLAGDSDTQYF. DNA of the CDR3: TGTGCCTGGAAAAAACTAGCGGGGGATTCAGATACGCAGTATTTT.

The CDR3 sequence: CATSRRGFGTQETQYF. The DNA for the CDR3 is TGTGCCACCTCCCGCCGGGGGTTCGGGACTCAAGAGACCCAGTACTTC. V usage is TRBV19 and J usage is TRBJ2-5; weak D call: TRBD2 (6 bases). The ends were cut back, 10 bases at V and 2 bases at J, with 23 bases in the middle. The CDR3 is 16 residues long. Per the germline V gene, CDR1 is LNHDA and CDR2 is SQIVND (reference sequence). Based on the CDR3 plus reference TRBV19 and TRBJ2-5, the full variable domain is DGGITQSPKYLFRKEGQNVTLSCEQNLNHDAMYWYRQDPGQGLRLIYYSQIVNDFQKGDIAEGYSVSREKKESFPLTVTSAQKNPTAFYLCATSRRGFGTQETQYFGPGTRLLVL.

The V call is TRBV18, the J call TRBJ2-5, with D hard to call. The CDR3 covers 13 residues. Per the germline V gene, CDR1 is KGHSH and CDR2 is LQKENI. Deletions cut 3 bases from V and 2 bases from J, with 7 bases between. CDR3 in DNA: TGTGCCAGCTCACCCGGAGCTCAAGAGACCCAGTACTTC. This gives the protein CASSPGAQETQYF.

The chain links TRBV13 to TRBJ2-7; D is unresolved. From germline, CDR1 is PRHDT and CDR2 FYEKMQ (reference sequence). V was cut by 0 bases and J by 8 bases, with 14 bases left in between. This CDR3 has 14 amino acids. The DNA of the CDR3 is TGTGCCAGCAGCTTAGGGGGCGTGATGAATCAGCAGTACTTC. This sequence encodes CASSLGGVMNQQYF.

The chain is built from TRBV6-5 and TRBJ1-5; D not resolved. With 2 bases removed from V and 9 bases from J, the gap between germline ends came to 8 bases. Germline loops: CDR1 MNHEY, CDR2 SVGAGI. The CDR3 length is 12 residues. The CDR3 DNA is TGTGCCAGCAGTTACCCCGGAGGGCCCCAGCATTTT. Its protein product is CASSYPGGPQHF.

V is TRBV7-3 and J is TRBJ1-2; D unresolved. This CDR3 has 19 residues. From germline, CDR1 is SGHTA and CDR2 FQGTGA. V shed 2 bases and J shed 4 bases, with 26 bases lying between them. The CDR3 nucleotides read TGTGCCAGCAGCTTATCTCAATTTCCTGGTGGGCAGTACGGCTATGGCTACACCTTC. It is translated as CASSLSQFPGGQYGYGYTF.

The chain joins TRBV28 to TRBJ1-2; 9 nucleotides agree with TRBD1. Germline V gene lookup returns CDR1 MDHEN and CDR2 SYDVKM. The CDR3 has 16 amino acids. J lost 4 bases, V lost 6 bases, and 12 bases had no gene match. The CDR3, as DNA: TGTGCCAGCAGCCGAAGGCGACAGGGGGATATCTATGGCTACACCTTC. It yields the protein CASSRRRQGDIYGYTF.

The genes are TRBV6-6 and TRBJ2-1; no clear D. V was clipped by 6 bases and J by 6 bases, with 9 bases between them. The CDR3 spans 12 residues. Germline-derived CDR1 and CDR2 are MNHNY and SVGAGI (reference sequence). The CDR3 protein is CASSFLTNEQFF. The CDR3 nucleotides read TGTGCCAGCAGCTTCCTAACCAATGAGCAGTTCTTC.

This clone has just a few counts. The chain links TRBV25-1 to TRBJ2-7, with D possibly being TRBD1 (6 bases). The CDR3 sequence is 15 residues long. The germline gives CDR1 MGHDK, CDR2 SYGVNS. Trimming shortened V by 8 bases and J by 3 bases, and 20 bases separated the two germline ends. The CDR3 is CASGPPGTQLYEQYF. In DNA, the CDR3 is TGTGCCAGCGGCCCCCCCGGGACACAGCTCTACGAGCAGTACTTC.

The V and J genes are TRBV21-1 and TRBJ1-1; no DNA check was done on the table's D call, TRBD1. TRBV21-1 represents a pseudogene. The length of the CDR3 is 17 residues. The CDR3 region is CASRGTSGGFTNTEAFF. The CDR3 bases are TGTGCCAGCAGAGGGACCTCAGGGGGGTTCACGAACACTGAAGCTTTCTTT.

This chain uses TRBV6-5 with TRBJ1-6; D possibly corresponds to TRBD1 (6 bases). The CDR3 has 12 amino acids. With 6 bases removed from V and 13 bases from J, the gap between germline ends came to 13 bases. Germline values: CDR1 MNHEY, CDR2 SVGAGI. CDR3 region: CASRGAGGPLHF. For the CDR3, the DNA is TGTGCCAGCAGGGGGGCGGGAGGTCCCCTCCACTTT.

The chain links TRBV30 to TRBJ1-6; TRBD1 aligns across 8 bases. Germline V CDR1 and CDR2: GTSNPN, SVGIG (reference sequence). V trimming: 4 bases; J trimming: 7 bases; junction bases outside the gene matches: 3. This CDR3 is 13 amino acids long. This CDR3 is CAWTNRGNSPLHF. Written as DNA, the CDR3 is TGTGCCTGGACAAACAGGGGGAATTCACCCCTCCACTTT.

J is TRBJ2-7 and V is TRBV6-5, with 7 positions matching TRBD1. The V gene end was trimmed by 6 bases and the J gene end by 9 bases; junction bases not matched to a gene: 8. Looked up from germline, CDR1 is MNHEY and CDR2 is SVGAGI. This CDR3 is 12 amino acids long. The CDR3 loop is CASRSPGQSQYF. As DNA, the CDR3 is TGTGCCAGCAGATCCCCGGGACAGTCGCAGTACTTC.

The chain links TRBV3-1 (or the pseudogene TRBV3-2) to TRBJ2-1; 14 bases fit TRBD2. This CDR3 region has 16 residues. J lost 7 bases, V lost 0 bases, and 2 bases had no gene match. Germline loops: CDR1 LGHDT, CDR2 YNNKEL (reference sequence). CDR3 protein: CASSQEGLAGVNEQFF. DNA of the CDR3: TGTGCCAGCAGCCAAGAGGGACTAGCGGGGGTGAATGAGCAGTTCTTC.

This chain uses TRBV5-1 with TRBJ2-7; D is unclear. The CDR3 loop spans 13 amino acids. Trimming cost V 4 bases and J 3 bases, with 11 bases left between them. Germline CDR1 is SGHRS and CDR2 is YFSETQ. The CDR3 coding sequence is TGCGCCAGCAGCCCTCTTGCGGACTACGAGCAGTACTTC. Its protein product is CASSPLADYEQYF.

This chain connects TRBV6-2 or TRBV6-3 to TRBJ2-1; 8 bases align to TRBD2. Germline values: CDR1 MNHEY, CDR2 SVGEGT. V lost 6 bases, J lost 6 bases, and 13 bases stayed unmatched. The CDR3 sequence is 16 residues long. CDR3 residues: CASSLLTSGGGNEQFF. The CDR3 DNA sequence: TGTGCCAGCAGCCTACTTACATCGGGGGGGGGCAATGAGCAGTTCTTC.

The chain employs TRBV5-1 and TRBJ2-7; D unresolved. Germline V CDR1 and CDR2: SGHRS, YFSETQ. The CDR3 has 15 residues. V was cut by 2 bases and J by 0 bases, with 12 bases left in between. In nucleotides, the CDR3 is TGCGCCAGCAGCTTAAGGAGTCCCTCCTCCTACGAGCAGTACTTC. It encodes CASSLRSPSSYEQYF.

The table lists this clone with a count of one. The rearrangement uses TRBV3-1 (or the pseudogene TRBV3-2) and TRBJ1-5; weak D call: TRBD1 (6 bases). The CDR3 spans 17 residues. V was clipped by 0 bases and J by 3 bases, with 15 bases between them. Germline-derived CDR1 and CDR2 are LGHDT and YNNKEL (reference sequence). CDR3 bases: TGTGCCAGCAGCCAAGACGGCAGGGGATTTGACAATCAGCCCCAGCATTTT. Amino acids: CASSQDGRGFDNQPQHF.

The gene calls are TRBV5-8 and TRBJ2-7; perhaps TRBD2 as D (5 bases). The CDR3 spans 13 residues. V was clipped by 2 bases and J by 2 bases, with 8 bases between them. The germline CDR1 and CDR2 sequences are SGHTS and YDEGEE. CDR3 sequence reads: CASSLSGTYEQYF. CDR3 DNA: TGTGCCAGCAGCTTATCCGGGACCTACGAGCAGTACTTC.

This clone turned up a few times. The rearrangement joins TRBV30 to TRBJ1-2; the D gene is possibly TRBD1 (6 bases). Per the germline V gene, CDR1 is GTSNPN and CDR2 is SVGIG (reference sequence). V was shortened by 5 bases and J by 3 bases, with 10 bases between the two germline ends. The CDR3 is 12 amino acids. In nucleotides, the CDR3 is TGTGCCTGGCTTGGGGGCGACTATGGCTACACCTTC. Translation: CAWLGGDYGYTF.

This clone was seen a handful of times. CDR3 DNA: TGTGCCAGCAGCTCACCCCTGGACAGAGACTATGGCTACACCTTC. Protein product: CASSSPLDRDYGYTF. V and J are TRBV5-6 and TRBJ1-2; TRBD1 is a possible D gene (6 bases). CDR3 length: 15 amino acids. The V gene's germline CDR1 is SGHDT and CDR2 YYEEEE. The V end lost 3 bases, the J end lost 3 bases, and 15 bases lay between the germline ends.

The chain has TRBV7-2 and TRBJ2-3; TRBD2 matches 10 bases. Germline values: CDR1 SGHTA, CDR2 FQGNSA. The trim removed 1 base at V and 4 bases at J, leaving 2 bases unmatched. The CDR3 is made up of 15 amino acids. The CDR3 sequence: CASSLVLAGADTQYF. The CDR3 coding sequence is TGTGCCAGCAGCTTAGTCCTAGCGGGGGCAGATACGCAGTATTTT.

The chain couples TRBV18 to TRBJ2-6; D might be TRBD1 (6 bases). The CDR3 is made up of 16 amino acids. The germline V gene has CDR1 KGHSH and CDR2 LQKENI. Trimming cost V 6 bases and J 0 bases, with 12 bases left between them. CDR3 sequence (DNA): TGTGCCAGCTCCGAAGTCAGGGGCTCTGGGGCCAACGTCCTGACTTTC. Translation gives CASSEVRGSGANVLTF. Drawing the rest from reference TRBV18 and TRBJ2-6, the complete variable domain is NAGVMQNPRHLVRRRGQEARLRCSPMKGHSHVYWYRQLPEEGLKFMVYLQKENIIDESGMPKERFSAEFPKEGPSILRIQQVVRGDSAAYFCASSEVRGSGANVLTFGAGSRLTVL.

The chain links TRBV12-3 or TRBV12-4 to TRBJ2-7; 7 bases are a match to TRBD1. V dropped 7 bases and J dropped 5; count of bases not matched to a gene: 8. The CDR3 runs 13 residues. The DNA for the CDR3 is TGTGCCAGCACCCGGGACAGTGGCGACGAGCAGTACTTC. Its protein product is CASTRDSGDEQYF.

V is TRBV7-3 and J is TRBJ1-2, with TRBD1 as a possible D gene (6 bases). Germline-derived CDR1 and CDR2 are SGHTA and FQGTGA. V lost 2 bases and J lost 4, with 11 bases in between. CDR3 size: 14 residues. CDR3 bases: TGTGCCAGCAGCTTAGGCGCAGGGGCCTATGGCTACACCTTC. It is translated as CASSLGAGAYGYTF.

This clone has just a few counts. The chain recombines TRBV2 with TRBJ1-3, with 8 bases aligning to TRBD1. Germline CDR1 SNHLY, CDR2 FYNNEI. V trimming: 6 bases; J trimming: 2 bases; junction bases outside the gene matches: 3. The CDR3 runs to 14 residues. CDR3 bases: TGTGCCAGCAGCGAGGACAGGGCTGGAAACACCATATATTTT. Its translation is CASSEDRAGNTIYF.

The rearrangement joins TRBV11-2 to TRBJ2-3, with D hard to call. The V and J ends lost 6 bases and 0 bases respectively, with 4 bases between them. CDR1 and CDR2 (germline): SGHAT, FQNNGV. The CDR3 loop spans 12 amino acids. CDR3: CASRQSTDTQYF. The CDR3 nucleotides are TGTGCCAGCAGACAGAGCACAGATACGCAGTATTTT.

This clone was seen a single time. The chain joins TRBV7-9 to TRBJ2-3, with a weak D call TRBD1 (6 bases). This CDR3 spans 13 amino acids. Trimming took 0 bases from V and 6 from J, leaving 7 bases between them. Germline CDR1 SEHNR, CDR2 FQNEAQ (reference sequence). The DNA of the CDR3 is TGTGCCAGCAGCTTAGCGGGGGCGGATACGCAGTATTTT. This encodes CASSLAGADTQYF.

This clone was detected only a few times. This chain connects TRBV18 to TRBJ2-7; 7 bases map to TRBD1. CDR3 length equals 14 residues. The germline gives CDR1 KGHSH, CDR2 LQKENI. Losses at the gene ends were 3 bases for V and 8 bases for J; bases not matched to a gene: 10. The CDR3 sequence: CASSPGRTGQKQYF. The CDR3 DNA is TGTGCCAGCTCACCGGGAAGGACAGGTCAGAAGCAGTACTTC.

V and J are TRBV6-5 and TRBJ2-3, with 9 bases aligning to TRBD2. Germline trimming cut 7 bases from V and 3 bases from J; bases unmatched to any gene: 8. The CDR3 has 15 residues. The V gene's germline CDR1 is MNHEY and CDR2 SVGAGI. CDR3 amino acids: CASTMGLATTDTQYF. CDR3 DNA: TGTGCCAGCACTATGGGACTAGCAACTACAGATACGCAGTATTTT.